The T cell receptor beta chain described here comes from a study of siplizumab effects on memory and regulatory T cells. The protocol was immunoSEQ multiplex PCR, while the TCRdb copy is restricted to in-frame clones and leaves out a portion. The sample holds approximately 100,000 clones, around 94% seen once. This CDR3 contains 13 residues. Per germline, CDR1 SNHLY and CDR2 FYNNEI. V was cut by 4 bases and J by 4 bases, with 10 bases left in between. This clone ranks as medium-sized (0.01 to 0.1%). Its antigen remains unidentified. Study-level points and caveats: Whether proliferating Tregs in siplizumab cultures suppress was not functionally confirmed.

The V gene is TRBV2, the J gene TRBJ1-2; D uncertain. Input material: Tregs sorted from blood. This TCR was sampled from a human donor in good health. The CDR3 reads CASSVMASYGYTF. Written as DNA, the CDR3 is TGTGCCAGCAGTGTGATGGCCTCCTATGGCTACACCTTC.